Below, 27 T cell receptor beta chains from the same sample are listed, as sequenced in a study of blood T cell repertoires in COVID-19. The protocol was immunoSEQ multiplex PCR, while the TCRdb copy is restricted to in-frame clones and leaves out a portion. The profile shows fewer than 65,000 clones, around 84% of them singletons. Sequencing was done on a sample of peripheral blood. The receptors originated from a human donor in a cohort sampled during active COVID-19.

The chain joins TRBV21-1 to TRBJ2-5; the table names TRBD2, a call not compared with the DNA. TRBV21-1 is assigned pseudogene status. This CDR3 has 16 amino acids. CDR3 coding DNA: TGTGCCAGCAGCAAACTAGCGGGAGGGCCCCAAGAGACCCAGTACTTC. Residues: CASSKLAGGPQETQYF.

V is TRBV2 and J is TRBJ2-3; D possibly corresponds to TRBD1 (6 bases). This CDR3 is 16 amino acids long. V was pared by 7 bases and J by 4 bases, with 21 bases between. Germline V lookup: CDR1 SNHLY, CDR2 FYNNEI. The CDR3 region has the DNA TGTGCCAGCACCGACCCAACTACAGGGTCAGCAGATACGCAGTATTTT. Protein product: CASTDPTTGSADTQYF.

V and J are TRBV28 and TRBJ2-7; 7 bases map to TRBD2. This CDR3 comprises 13 residues. CDR1 is MDHEN and CDR2 is SYDVKM in the germline V gene. Germline trimming cut 5 bases from V and 6 bases from J; bases unmatched to any gene: 7. The DNA of the CDR3 is TGTGCCAGCAGTACACGACTAGCCGTCGAGCAGTACTTC. Its protein product is CASSTRLAVEQYF.

The genes are TRBV19 and TRBJ1-6; 9 bases agree with TRBD1. CDR1 is LNHDA, CDR2 SQIVND, per germline (reference sequence). This CDR3 is built from 18 residues. The V and J ends lost 6 bases and 7 bases, in that order; junction bases with no gene match: 16. The CDR3 bases are TGTGCCAGTAGCAGCCCACAGGGACAGGGAATTTGGAATTCACCCCTCCACTTT. Amino acids: CASSSPQGQGIWNSPLHF. Filled out from reference TRBV19 and TRBJ1-6, the complete variable domain reads DGGITQSPKYLFRKEGQNVTLSCEQNLNHDAMYWYRQDPGQGLRLIYYSQIVNDFQKGDIAEGYSVSREKKESFPLTVTSAQKNPTAFYLCASSSPQGQGIWNSPLHFGNGTRLTVT.

This rearrangement joins TRBV11-2 to TRBJ2-1, with D tentatively TRBD1 (5 bases). This CDR3 contains 15 residues. CDR1 is SGHAT and CDR2 is FQNNGV in the germline V gene. V lost 1 base and J lost 5, with 12 bases in between. The CDR3 region has the DNA TGTGCCAGCAGCTTAGTTCCAGGGTTCGACAATGAGCAGTTCTTC. Translation gives CASSLVPGFDNEQFF.

This chain links TRBV30 with TRBJ1-2, with 9 bases identical to TRBD1. CDR1 and CDR2 from the germline V gene are GTSNPN and SVGIG (reference sequence). The CDR3 is made up of 14 amino acids. V trimming: 2 bases; J trimming: 8 bases; junction bases outside the gene matches: 9. CDR3 DNA sequence: TGTGCCTGGAGTTCGGGACAGGGAGGACAAGGCTACACCTTC. Protein product: CAWSSGQGGQGYTF.

The V gene is TRBV7-3, the J gene TRBJ2-7; TRBD1 matches at 11 bases. The CDR3 loop spans 15 amino acids. Trimming at V came to 4 bases and at J to 2 bases, leaving 4 bases not matched to a gene. Germline CDR1 SGHTA, CDR2 FQGTGA. The CDR3 nucleotides are TGTGCCAGCAGCTATGGACAGGGGGCGCCCTACGAGCAGTACTTC. Its translation: CASSYGQGAPYEQYF.

The CDR3 DNA reads as TGTGCCAGCAGTTATCAAACAGGGACCGTCTATGGCTACACCTTC. Translating gives CASSYQTGTVYGYTF. V gene TRBV6-5 combines with J gene TRBJ1-2; D is perhaps TRBD1 (6 bases). Trimming stripped 3 bases from V and 4 bases from J, with 15 bases between. This CDR3 contains 15 residues. Germline V gene lookup returns CDR1 MNHEY and CDR2 SVGAGI.

The J gene is TRBJ1-2, the V gene TRBV27; D gene ambiguous. The CDR3 is 15 amino acids. Germline CDR1 reads MNHEY; CDR2 reads SMNVEV (reference sequence). V gave up 2 bases and J gave up 8 bases, with 18 bases separating them. The CDR3 sequence is CASSLASATVTGYTF. As DNA, the CDR3 is TGTGCCAGCAGTTTAGCGTCTGCGACTGTGACCGGCTACACCTTC.

The rearrangement joins TRBV19 to TRBJ2-7; D uncertain. This CDR3 is 13 amino acids long. The V end was cut by 0 bases, the J end by 2 bases, with 5 bases between. CDR1 is LNHDA, CDR2 SQIVND, per germline (reference sequence). The chain's CDR3 is CASSIDGTYEQYF. Here the CDR3 DNA reads TGTGCCAGTAGTATAGATGGCACCTACGAGCAGTACTTC.

The table lists this clone with a few counts. CDR3 in DNA: TGTGCCAGCAGTTTACTCAACACCGGGGAGCTGTTTTTT. Its translation is CASSLLNTGELFF. The chain combines TRBV27 with TRBJ2-2, with no clear D. Looked up from germline, CDR1 is MNHEY and CDR2 is SMNVEV (reference sequence). The CDR3 is 13 amino acids. V was clipped by 2 bases and J by 2 bases, with 3 bases between them.

J is TRBJ2-6 and V is TRBV20-1, with D perhaps TRBD1 (6 bases). CDR1 is DFQATT, CDR2 SNEGSKA, per germline (reference sequence). The CDR3 has 19 amino acids. Trimming pared 3 bases from V and 0 bases from J, leaving 21 bases between. CDR3 in amino acids: CSASNLRDTSSSGANVLTF. CDR3 coding DNA: TGCAGTGCTAGTAATCTACGGGACACTTCAAGCTCTGGGGCCAACGTCCTGACTTTC.

The CDR3 reads CTSSQLSSVRTGMTYEQYF. CDR3 in DNA: TGCACCAGCAGCCAACTTTCCAGTGTCAGGACAGGGATGACCTACGAGCAGTACTTC. The chain has TRBV1 and TRBJ2-7; the table calls TRBD1, which could not be checked here. TRBV1 is reported as a pseudogene. The CDR3 contains 19 residues.

The J gene is TRBJ1-1, the V gene TRBV6-2 or TRBV6-3; tentatively, D is TRBD1 (6 bases). The CDR3 is 20 residues long. Germline values: CDR1 MNHEY, CDR2 SVGEGT. V was trimmed by 2 bases and J by 0 bases, leaving 25 bases between them. The CDR3 DNA reads as TGTGCCAGCAGTTACCCCCTCCCCGACCCCTCGACAGGAGTGAACACTGAAGCTTTCTTT. Its translation is CASSYPLPDPSTGVNTEAFF.

This clone was observed once. The chain recombines TRBV9 with TRBJ2-5; 7 bases fit TRBD1. CDR1 and CDR2 (germline): SGDLS, YYNGEE. J lost 5 bases, V lost 3 bases, and 13 bases had no gene match. This CDR3 spans 16 amino acids. The CDR3 here is CASSALSLGGGETQYF. DNA of the CDR3: TGTGCCAGCAGCGCCCTGTCACTAGGGGGCGGGGAGACCCAGTACTTC.

This rearrangement joins TRBV7-2 to TRBJ1-5; D is possibly TRBD1 (6 bases). In germline, CDR1 is SGHTA, CDR2 FQGNSA. V lost 1 base to trimming and J lost 1 base, with 17 bases between them. This CDR3 has 18 amino acids. The CDR3 DNA is TGTGCCAGCAGCTTAGTCACGTCAGGGGTCGGAAGCAATCAGCCCCAGCATTTT. Translated: CASSLVTSGVGSNQPQHF.

The CDR3 DNA sequence: TGTGCCAGCAGCGCCCATAGCGGATCCTACAATGAGCAGTTCTTC. Its translation: CASSAHSGSYNEQFF. The chain couples TRBV9 to TRBJ2-1; D perhaps matches TRBD2 (6 bases). The ends were cut back, 3 bases at V and 1 base at J, with 11 bases in the middle. Germline V gene sequence: CDR1 SGDLS, CDR2 YYNGEE. The CDR3 consists of 15 residues.

Here the CDR3 DNA reads TGTGCCAGCAGCGTAGCGTCCACAGGGAGTGAAAAACTGTTTTTT. It yields the protein CASSVASTGSEKLFF. The chain links TRBV9 to TRBJ1-4, with D perhaps TRBD1 (6 bases). This CDR3 is built from 15 residues. V was pared by 0 bases and J by 7 bases, with 13 bases between. Per germline, CDR1 SGDLS and CDR2 YYNGEE.

V is TRBV29-1 and J is TRBJ1-1, with D hard to call. From germline, CDR1 is SQVTM and CDR2 ANQGSEA. V was pared by 5 bases and J by 8 bases, with 9 bases between. The CDR3 consists of 10 residues. The CDR3 sequence is CSVQNAEAFF. CDR3 nucleotide sequence: TGCAGCGTTCAAAATGCGGAAGCTTTCTTT.

This sequence joins TRBV30 and TRBJ1-3; TRBD1 aligns across 9 bases. J lost 7 bases, V lost 3 bases, and 13 bases had no gene match. The CDR3 is 16 amino acids. Per the germline V gene, CDR1 is GTSNPN and CDR2 is SVGIG (reference sequence). The CDR3 region has the DNA TGTGCCTGGAGATTGGGGACAGGGATCGGTTGGAACACCATATATTTT. Its protein is CAWRLGTGIGWNTIYF.

The V and J genes are TRBV6-6 and TRBJ2-1; tentative D call: TRBD1 (5 bases). V shed 0 bases and J shed 7 bases, with 7 bases lying between them. Germline V lookup: CDR1 MNHNY, CDR2 SVGAGI (reference sequence). The CDR3 is made up of 13 amino acids. The CDR3 spells CASSYSHRNEQFF. DNA of the CDR3: TGTGCCAGCAGTTACTCGCACAGGAATGAGCAGTTCTTC.

V is TRBV2 and J is TRBJ2-7, with 11 positions matching TRBD2. The germline V gene has CDR1 SNHLY and CDR2 FYNNEI. The CDR3 loop spans 15 amino acids. J was trimmed by 2 bases and V by 8 bases; bases with no gene match: 8. The CDR3 sequence: CASALGTSGPYEQYF. CDR3 coding DNA: TGTGCCAGCGCGCTTGGGACTAGCGGACCCTACGAGCAGTACTTC.

The chain combines TRBV7-8 with TRBJ1-6, with 8 nucleotides matching TRBD1. Per germline, CDR1 SGHVS and CDR2 FQNEAQ. This CDR3 comprises 16 residues. V was pared by 7 bases and J by 4 bases, with 9 bases of the junction left unmatched. The CDR3 DNA reads as TGTGCCAGCACCGAGGACAGGGTTTCTTATAATTCACCCCTCCACTTT. This encodes CASTEDRVSYNSPLHF.

The CDR3 DNA sequence: TGTGCCAGCAGCCCAGGAACCAATGAGCAGTTCTTC. Residues: CASSPGTNEQFF. The V gene is TRBV7-8, the J gene TRBJ2-1; no clear D gene. The CDR3 spans 12 residues. Germline CDR1 and CDR2: SGHVS and FQNEAQ. V was clipped by 5 bases and J by 6 bases, with 8 bases between them.

The CDR3 spells CASSPFGGSSYNEQFF. CDR3 nucleotide sequence: TGTGCCAGCAGCCCCTTCGGGGGGAGCTCCTACAATGAGCAGTTCTTC. The chain has TRBV9 and TRBJ2-1, with 7 bases aligning to TRBD2. V lost 4 bases and J lost 0; bases outside the gene matches: 7. Germline lookup yields CDR1 SGDLS and CDR2 YYNGEE. The CDR3 covers 16 residues.

About this clone: Other DNA sequences from this sample encode an identical CDR3 as well. The V and J genes are TRBV7-9 and TRBJ2-7; D is undetermined. Trimming took off 4 bases at V and 0 bases at J, with 4 bases between the two ends. The CDR3 is made up of 12 amino acids. Germline V lookup: CDR1 SEHNR, CDR2 FQNEAQ (reference sequence). CDR3 in DNA: TGTGCCAGCAGCTATAGCTCCTACGAGCAGTACTTC. Encoded protein: CASSYSSYEQYF.

A single count supports this clone. The gene calls are TRBV11-2 and TRBJ2-7, with a tentative D call TRBD2 (6 bases). Per the germline V gene, CDR1 is SGHAT and CDR2 is FQNNGV. This CDR3 is 15 amino acids long. V lost 5 bases, J lost 3 bases, and 17 bases lay in between. Here the CDR3 reads CASSLLLGLNYEQYF. Here the CDR3 DNA reads TGTGCCAGCAGCCTACTACTGGGACTTAACTACGAGCAGTACTTC.